What follows are 22 T cell receptor beta chains derived from one specimen sequenced in a study of human T cells and chemical hapten exposure. MiXCR, run by TCRdb on the RACE reads, gives a single entry per CDR3 protein. Of approximately 84,000 distinct CDR3 sequences listed, more than 9% were seen once; the top ten hold around 1.6%. As for time point: patch test 2, 6 weeks after DPC sensitization. Noted treatment: therapeutic diphenylcyclopropenone sensitization with weekly scalp DPC. The input for sequencing was whole blood, taken in connection with sensitization to the hapten diphenylcyclopropenone (DPC). These receptors were obtained from a man in his late teens or twenties with alopecia areata. Some clones in this sample may be carry-over from other donors' samples.

Only a few counts were recorded for this clonotype. V is TRBV27 and J is TRBJ1-5; D ambiguous. The CDR3 is 11 amino acids. V lost 10 bases, J lost 7 bases, and 11 bases lay in between. CDR1 and CDR2 from the germline V gene are MNHEY and SMNVEV (reference sequence). CDR3 coding DNA: TGTGCCACTGGGTTGGGCCAGCCCCAGCATTTT. Its protein is CATGLGQPQHF.

This clonotype was observed at least ten times. The chain recombines TRBV6-2 or TRBV6-3 with TRBJ1-5; D uncertain. The CDR3 length is 14 residues. Germline lookup yields CDR1 MNHEY and CDR2 SVGEGT. Trimming cost V 0 bases and J 3 bases, with 6 bases left between them. The CDR3: CASSYSGNNQPQHF. CDR3 coding DNA: TGTGCCAGCAGTTACTCTGGGAACAATCAGCCCCAGCATTTT.

V and J are TRBV3-1 and TRBJ1-2; TRBD1 matches 7 bases. The length of the CDR3 is 13 residues. The J segment lost 4 bases and the V segment lost 6 bases, leaving 5 bases of the junction unmatched. Per the germline V gene, CDR1 is LGHDT and CDR2 is YNNKEL (reference sequence). The CDR3: CASRDRVGYGYTF. Written as DNA, the CDR3 is TGTGCCAGCAGAGACAGGGTCGGCTATGGCTACACCTTC.

The chain is built from TRBV7-9 and TRBJ2-7, with TRBD1 matching over 10 bases. CDR3 length: 16 amino acids. V trimming: 4 bases; J trimming: 6 bases; junction bases outside the gene matches: 12. The germline V gene has CDR1 SEHNR and CDR2 FQNEAQ (reference sequence). CDR3 protein: CASSWGDRGNSAEQYF. CDR3 in DNA: TGTGCCAGCAGCTGGGGGGACAGGGGAAATTCGGCCGAGCAGTACTTC.

The rearrangement uses TRBV12-3 or TRBV12-4 and TRBJ1-3; 8 positions match TRBD1. V gave up 6 bases and J gave up 3 bases; unmatched junction bases: 4. The CDR3 has 14 residues. CDR3 in amino acids: CASRGQEFGNTIYF. The CDR3 DNA follows: TGTGCCAGCAGGGGACAGGAGTTTGGAAACACCATATATTTT.

This clonotype was seen ten or more times. The rearrangement links TRBV19 to TRBJ2-1, with a tentative D call TRBD1 (7 bases). Looked up from germline, CDR1 is LNHDA and CDR2 is SQIVND (reference sequence). V was shortened by 7 bases and J by 5 bases, with 27 bases between the two germline ends. The CDR3 loop spans 18 amino acids. The CDR3 coding sequence is TGTGCCAGTACTCCCGAGGGGGCGGGGAGCTCCGTAAACAATGAGCAGTTCTTC. Protein sequence: CASTPEGAGSSVNNEQFF. Supplemented by reference TRBV19 and TRBJ2-1, the full variable domain reads DGGITQSPKYLFRKEGQNVTLSCEQNLNHDAMYWYRQDPGQGLRLIYYSQIVNDFQKGDIAEGYSVSREKKESFPLTVTSAQKNPTAFYLCASTPEGAGSSVNNEQFFGPGTRLTVL.

The chain recombines TRBV27 with TRBJ2-2; D ambiguous. Germline V gene lookup returns CDR1 MNHEY and CDR2 SMNVEV (reference sequence). The germline V and J ends were trimmed by 6 bases and 2 bases, with 7 bases remaining between them. The CDR3 loop spans 13 amino acids. The DNA for the CDR3 is TGTGCCAGCAGAATGACCAACACCGGGGAGCTGTTTTTT. Its translation is CASRMTNTGELFF.

This clonotype showed up just once. The CDR3 is CASSLGATYEQYF. CDR3 nucleotide sequence: TGTGCCAGCAGCTTAGGAGCCACCTACGAGCAGTACTTC. The chain uses TRBV7-2 and TRBJ2-7; unclear D gene. The V gene lost 1 base and the J gene lost 2 bases, with 6 bases spanning the gap. CDR1 and CDR2 (germline): SGHTA, FQGNSA. This CDR3 contains 13 residues.

This clonotype was recorded at least ten times. J is TRBJ2-2 and V is TRBV19; D not resolved. The V end was cut by 5 bases, the J end by 9 bases, with 13 bases between. Per the germline V gene, CDR1 is LNHDA and CDR2 is SQIVND (reference sequence). The CDR3 sequence is 13 residues long. In nucleotides, the CDR3 is TGTGCCAGTAGTCCTAGTGGTAACCGGGAGCTGTTTTTT. Amino acids: CASSPSGNRELFF.

This clonotype was detected only a few times. The CDR3 DNA follows: TGTGCCAGCAGTCCGCAGGGGGCGCGGAATTCACCCCTCCACTTT. It encodes CASSPQGARNSPLHF. The chain has TRBV27 and TRBJ1-6, with 8 bases that match TRBD1. This CDR3 has 15 amino acids. From germline, CDR1 is MNHEY and CDR2 SMNVEV (reference sequence). The junction had 7 bases not matched to a gene; V was cut back by 5 bases and J by 7 bases.

The chain joins TRBV25-1 to TRBJ1-6, with TRBD1 matching 10 bases. After removal of 8 bases from V and 9 bases from J, the junction contained 13 bases not matched to a gene. The germline V gene encodes CDR1 MGHDK and CDR2 SYGVNS. CDR3 length equals 16 residues. As DNA, the CDR3 is TGTGCCAGCGGACCCAAACCCAGGACAGGGGGTTCACCCCTCCACTTT. This codes for CASGPKPRTGGSPLHF.

This clonotype showed up many times. This chain joins TRBV5-6 and TRBJ2-4, with D possibly being TRBD1 (5 bases). The CDR3 consists of 16 residues. Trimming removed 1 base from V and 0 bases from J, with 11 bases in between. Germline CDR1 and CDR2: SGHDT and YYEEEE. The CDR3 protein is CASSLKGQLAKNIQYF. The CDR3 DNA reads TGTGCCAGCAGCTTGAAAGGACAATTAGCCAAAAACATTCAGTACTTC.

This rearrangement joins TRBV29-1 to TRBJ2-5; 7 nucleotides agree with TRBD1. Germline CDR1 SQVTM, CDR2 ANQGSEA. This CDR3 region has 12 residues. Trimming at V came to 6 bases and at J to 1 base, leaving 2 bases not matched to a gene. CDR3 DNA: TGCAGCGTAGGGGACAGCCAAGAGACCCAGTACTTC. It is translated as CSVGDSQETQYF.

The sample holds many counts of this clonotype. The J gene is TRBJ2-3, the V gene TRBV6-6, with D possibly being TRBD2 (5 bases). V gave up 7 bases and J gave up 10 bases, with 12 bases separating them. The CDR3 contains 11 residues. Germline loops: CDR1 MNHNY, CDR2 SVGAGI (reference sequence). The CDR3 DNA reads as TGTGCCAGCACTTGGGAGAGATCGCAGTATTTT. This encodes CASTWERSQYF.

The gene calls are TRBV12-3 or TRBV12-4 and TRBJ1-1; D is perhaps TRBD1 (5 bases). V was clipped by 7 bases and J by 6 bases, with 15 bases between them. There are 13 residues in the CDR3. CDR3 DNA sequence: TGTGCCAGCAAGCCGGGACCTGCCCCTGAAGCTTTCTTT. Amino acid sequence: CASKPGPAPEAFF.

This clonotype was recorded a few times. This rearrangement joins TRBV4-1 to TRBJ1-1; TRBD1 matches at 8 bases. The CDR3 extends over 14 amino acids. Germline values: CDR1 MGHRA, CDR2 YSYEKL. The trim removed 2 bases at V and 11 bases at J, leaving 10 bases unmatched. This chain's CDR3 is CASSQPGQGSGAFF. The CDR3 DNA reads TGCGCCAGCAGCCAACCCGGACAGGGATCTGGCGCTTTCTTT.

This clonotype was counted ten times or more. The V call is TRBV18, the J call TRBJ1-4; TRBD1 might be the D (5 bases). There are 15 residues in the CDR3. V was cut by 3 bases and J by 5 bases, with 13 bases left in between. Germline V lookup: CDR1 KGHSH, CDR2 LQKENI. The CDR3, as DNA: TGTGCCAGCTCACCCGGGACCGTACCAAATGAAAAACTGTTTTTT. Protein: CASSPGTVPNEKLFF.

The rearrangement links TRBV7-2 to TRBJ2-7, with D uncertain. This CDR3 region has 15 residues. The ends were cut back, 5 bases at V and 2 bases at J, with 16 bases in the middle. Germline loops: CDR1 SGHTA, CDR2 FQGNSA. The CDR3 loop reads CASSPRYVAAYEQYF. DNA for the CDR3: TGTGCCAGCAGCCCCCGGTATGTTGCTGCCTACGAGCAGTACTTC.

About this clonotype itself: A much bigger clone sits one base away, suggesting this may be a read error. J is TRBJ1-6 and V is TRBV11-2, with a weak D call TRBD1 (5 bases). This CDR3 region has 14 residues. Germline CDR1 and CDR2: SGHAT and FQNNGV. Trimming shortened V by 7 bases and J by 11 bases, and 18 bases separated the two germline ends. CDR3 in amino acids: CASTATGSHTPLHF. CDR3 bases: TGTGCCAGCACCGCAACAGGCTCCCATACACCCCTCCACTTT.

The gene calls are TRBV29-1 and TRBJ1-2; 8 bases fit TRBD1. V shed 4 bases and J 4 bases; nucleotides not matched to a gene: 5. Germline V gene sequence: CDR1 SQVTM, CDR2 ANQGSEA. This CDR3 spans 13 amino acids. CDR3 sequence (DNA): TGCAGCGTTGTTACAGGGGGTACCTATGGCTACACCTTC. It encodes CSVVTGGTYGYTF.

This clonotype was picked up many times. The rearrangement joins TRBV19 to TRBJ2-2, with TRBD1 as a possible D gene (6 bases). This CDR3 contains 15 residues. Looked up from germline, CDR1 is LNHDA and CDR2 is SQIVND (reference sequence). V was clipped by 6 bases and J by 6 bases, with 17 bases between them. The CDR3 bases are TGTGCCAGTAGCACCGGGACATATATTCCCGGGGAGCTGTTTTTT. The encoded protein is CASSTGTYIPGELFF.

This clonotype was counted a few times. This chain connects TRBV18 to TRBJ2-1, with D possibly being TRBD1 (5 bases). This CDR3 has 14 residues. Trimming cost V 0 bases and J 9 bases, with 12 bases left between them. The germline CDR1 and CDR2 sequences are KGHSH and LQKENI. CDR3: CASSPPTTGAEQFF. DNA for the CDR3: TGTGCCAGCTCACCACCTACTACTGGGGCTGAGCAGTTCTTC.